The sequence of this T cell receptor (beta chain) was determined in a study of regulatory dendritic cells for organ transplantation. As for the study in general: On day 6, the dendritic cells were exposed to LPS.

Note on this clone: The target antigen is unknown.

The data were produced by immunoSEQ multiplex PCR, yet TCRdb's version contains in-frame clones alone and is incomplete. The sample includes about 11,000 clones, over 70% of them seen just once. Study outcomes and limitations: Memory CD8+ clonal expansion seemed more limited with regulatory than mature dendritic cells.

CFSE-labeled sorted T cells met regulatory or mature dendritic cells for less than 6 days. Memory T cells were CD45RO+, naive were CD45RA+, sorted by FACS. The receptor was isolated from a human donor in good health. The sequenced sample consisted of memory CD4+ T cells from blood cultured with regulatory dendritic cells. Sample subset: CD45RO+ memory T cells.

CDR3 nucleotides: TGTGCCAACCATTTTAGAAGCGGGGGGGCCCCCGTCCCACACAATGAGCAGTTCTTC. Translation gives CANHFRSGGAPVPHNEQFF. The genes are TRBV10-3 and TRBJ2-1, with TRBD2 matching over 10 bases. V dropped 10 bases and J dropped 5; count of bases not matched to a gene: 23. The CDR3 covers 19 residues. Germline V gene data show CDR1 as ENHRY and CDR2 as SYGVKD.